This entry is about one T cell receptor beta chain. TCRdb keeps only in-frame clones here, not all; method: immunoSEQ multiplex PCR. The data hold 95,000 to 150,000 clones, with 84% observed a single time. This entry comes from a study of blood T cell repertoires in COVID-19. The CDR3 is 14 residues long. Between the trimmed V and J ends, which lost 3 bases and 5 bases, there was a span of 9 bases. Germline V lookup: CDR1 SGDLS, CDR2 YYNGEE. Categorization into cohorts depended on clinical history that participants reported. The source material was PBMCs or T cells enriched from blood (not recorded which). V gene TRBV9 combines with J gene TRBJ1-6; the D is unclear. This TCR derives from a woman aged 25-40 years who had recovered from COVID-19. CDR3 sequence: CASSGLGNNSPLHF. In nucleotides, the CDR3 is TGTGCCAGCAGCGGGTTGGGCAATAATTCACCCCTCCACTTT.